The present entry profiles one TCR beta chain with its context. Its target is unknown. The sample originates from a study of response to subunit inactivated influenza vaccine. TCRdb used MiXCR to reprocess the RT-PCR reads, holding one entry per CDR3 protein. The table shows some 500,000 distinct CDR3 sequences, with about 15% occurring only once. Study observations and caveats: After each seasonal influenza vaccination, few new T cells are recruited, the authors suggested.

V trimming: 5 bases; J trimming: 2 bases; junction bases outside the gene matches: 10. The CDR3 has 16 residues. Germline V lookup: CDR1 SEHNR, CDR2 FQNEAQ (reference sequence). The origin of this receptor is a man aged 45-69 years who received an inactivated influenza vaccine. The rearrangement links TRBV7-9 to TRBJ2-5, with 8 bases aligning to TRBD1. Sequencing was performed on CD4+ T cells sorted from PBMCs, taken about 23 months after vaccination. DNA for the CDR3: TGTGCCAGCAGCCTCTTGACAGGGGAAGCGCAAGAGACCCAGTACTTC. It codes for CASSLLTGEAQETQYF.